These T cell receptor beta chains were read from a single sample in a study of CD8 T cells in Susac syndrome. TCRdb re-called the immunoSEQ multiplex PCR reads through MiXCR, storing one row per CDR3 protein. The sample shows just over 80,000 distinct CDR3 sequences, around 94% of them seen only once. The specimen was CD8+ T cells from PBMCs. The receptors come from a human donor in good health. The CDR3 runs from the conserved cysteine through the conserved F or W. A D gene is named only where the DNA matches it firmly. Size is omitted from some rows. Given values are once, few, many or a class for expanded clones.

J	V	D	size	DNA	CDR3
TRBJ2-5	TRBV27	.	few	TGTGCCAGCAGTTTAGATTCGGAGACCCAGTACTTC	CASSLDSETQYF
TRBJ1-1	TRBV24-1	.	once	TGTGCCACCAAGGTGGCCGCTGAAGCTTTCTTT	CATKVAAEAFF
TRBJ2-1	TRBV12-3/TRBV12-4	TRBD2	.	TGTGCCAGCAGGGGGCCCGGGACTAGCGGGAGTAGTGAGCAGTTCTTC	CASRGPGTSGSSEQFF
TRBJ1-1	TRBV5-6	.	.	TGTGCCAGCAGCTTGAACGGTGGGAACACTGAAGCTTTCTTT	CASSLNGGNTEAFF
TRBJ2-4	TRBV2	.	.	TGTGCCAGCATCCCCGCGGCGAACATTCAGTACTTC	CASIPAANIQYF
TRBJ1-5	TRBV4-2	.	.	TGTGCCAGCAGCCAAGCCGGGGCGGACAATCAGCCCCAGCATTTT	CASSQAGADNQPQHF
TRBJ2-7	TRBV29-1	.	.	TGCAGCGTTGAAGCCCCTCACCTAGCCGAAACCTACGAGCAGTACTTC	CSVEAPHLAETYEQYF
TRBJ1-2	TRBV7-2	.	.	TGTGCCAGCAGCGGAGTTGAGTACACCAATTATGGCTACACCTTC	CASSGVEYTNYGYTF
TRBJ1-3	TRBV20-1	.	.	TGCAGTGCTAGAGATTGGGGAAACACCATATATTTT	CSARDWGNTIYF
TRBJ2-3	TRBV9	.	.	TGTGCCAGCAGCGCGGAGGGGAAAAGCACAGATACGCAGTATTTT	CASSAEGKSTDTQYF
TRBJ1-1	TRBV7-9	TRBD1	.	TGTGCCAGCAGGATTCAGGGGGGGACTGAAGCTTTCTTT	CASRIQGGTEAFF
TRBJ1-5	TRBV3-1	.	.	TGTGCCAGCAGCCAAGACCCGGGAATCAATCAGCCCCAGCATTTT	CASSQDPGINQPQHF
TRBJ2-1	TRBV6-6	TRBD1	.	TGTGCCAGCAGTTACGGGACAGGGGCCCTTTACAATGAGCAGTTCTTC	CASSYGTGALYNEQFF
TRBJ2-3	TRBV9	TRBD1	.	TGTGCCAGCAGCGCGACGGACAGGGTCGCAGATACGCAGTATTTT	CASSATDRVADTQYF
TRBJ2-7	TRBV20-1	TRBD2	.	TGCAGTGCTAGACAAACTAGCGGGGGGGACAACTACGAGCAGTACTTC	CSARQTSGGDNYEQYF
TRBJ2-7	TRBV5-1	TRBD2	once	TGCGCCAGCAGCCCCTATCTAGCGGGGGGAGCCTACGAGCAGTACTTC	CASSPYLAGGAYEQYF
TRBJ1-2	TRBV7-9	.	.	TGTGCCAGCAGCTTAGCAGAGGAAGGGATCTATGGCTACACCTTC	CASSLAEEGIYGYTF
TRBJ2-7	TRBV5-4	TRBD2	.	TGTGCCAGCAGCTCCCCACTAGCGGGCGAGCAGTACTTC	CASSSPLAGEQYF
TRBJ2-7	TRBV4-1	.	.	TGCGCCAGCAGCCAAGGGAGCAACGAGCAGTACTTC	CASSQGSNEQYF
TRBJ1-1	TRBV4-1	TRBD1	.	TGCGCCAGCAGCCAAGCGACAGGGGGGAACACTGAAGCTTTCTTT	CASSQATGGNTEAFF
TRBJ2-7	TRBV7-9	TRBD1	.	TGTGCCAGCAGCTTTCCCCGGGACAGAAGGGACTACGAGCAGTACTTC	CASSFPRDRRDYEQYF
TRBJ1-2	TRBV27	TRBD1	.	TGTGCCAGCACCCCAGCAGGGGGTCTAACTAACTATGGCTACACCTTC	CASTPAGGLTNYGYTF
TRBJ2-1	TRBV3-1	.	.	TGTGCCAGCAGCCATTTAAGTGCCTCGGAGCAGTTCTTC	CASSHLSASEQFF
TRBJ1-1	TRBV29-1	.	.	TGCAGCGTTGAAGATTTCTGGGGTGAAGGGGGCACTGAAGCTTTCTTT	CSVEDFWGEGGTEAFF
TRBJ1-4	TRBV15	.	.	TGTGCCACCGGAGGGGGGACTAATGAAAAACTGTTTTTT	CATGGGTNEKLFF
TRBJ2-3	TRBV24-1	.	.	TGTGCCACCAGTGATTTTCCTGAAACAGATACGCAGTATTTT	CATSDFPETDTQYF
TRBJ2-3	TRBV27	.	.	TGTGCCAGCAGATTACCCGGATTTGATACGCAGTATTTT	CASRLPGFDTQYF
TRBJ2-3	TRBV4-1	.	.	TGCGCCAGCAGCCAAGTCGTCGGAGATACGCAGTATTTT	CASSQVVGDTQYF